The T cell receptor (beta chain) under discussion was sequenced for a study of beta chain features in type 1 diabetes. The investigators reverse transcribed all of the isolated RNA, so they sequenced expressed TCRB transcripts. Clones were sequenced by immunoSEQ multiplex PCR, and TCRdb holds only the in-frame ones, with some missing. The sample has 400,000 to 450,000 clones; over 11% are singletons. This clone has just a few counts. The CDR3 spans 16 residues. The ends were cut back, 5 bases at V and 4 bases at J, with 18 bases in the middle. Germline values: CDR1 SGHTA, CDR2 FQGNSA. The gene calls are TRBV7-2 and TRBJ2-1; D could derive from TRBD1 or TRBD2 (6 bases each). The clonotype comes from a man aged 25 to 40 in good health. The sequenced material came from naive CD4+ T cells from blood. CDR3 sequence reads: CASSPTHGGGYNEQFF. CDR3 in DNA: TGTGCCAGCAGCCCTACCCACGGAGGGGGATACAATGAGCAGTTCTTC. Looking up the rest from reference TRBV7-2 and TRBJ2-1 gives the full variable domain: GAGVSQSPSNKVTEKGKDVELRCDPISGHTALYWYRQSLGQGLEFLIYFQGNSAPDKSGLPSDRFSAERTGGSVSTLTIQRTQQEDSAVYLCASSPTHGGGYNEQFFGPGTRLTVL.